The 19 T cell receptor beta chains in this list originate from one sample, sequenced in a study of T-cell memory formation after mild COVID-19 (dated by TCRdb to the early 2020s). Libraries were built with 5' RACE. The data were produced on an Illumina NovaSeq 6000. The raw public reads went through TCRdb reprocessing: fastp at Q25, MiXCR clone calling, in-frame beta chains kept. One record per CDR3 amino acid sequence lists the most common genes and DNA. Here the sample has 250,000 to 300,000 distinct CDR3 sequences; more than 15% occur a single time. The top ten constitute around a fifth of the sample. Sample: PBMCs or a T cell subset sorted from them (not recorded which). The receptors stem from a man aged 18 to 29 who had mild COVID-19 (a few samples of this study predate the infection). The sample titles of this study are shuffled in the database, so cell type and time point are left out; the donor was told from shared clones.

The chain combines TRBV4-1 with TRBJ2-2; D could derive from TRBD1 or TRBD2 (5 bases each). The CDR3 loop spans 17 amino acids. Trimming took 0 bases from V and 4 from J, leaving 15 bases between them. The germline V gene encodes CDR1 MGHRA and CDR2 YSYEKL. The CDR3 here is CASSQEGRLIGTGELFF. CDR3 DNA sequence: TGCGCCAGCAGCCAAGAGGGACGGCTAATAGGCACCGGGGAGCTGTTTTTT.

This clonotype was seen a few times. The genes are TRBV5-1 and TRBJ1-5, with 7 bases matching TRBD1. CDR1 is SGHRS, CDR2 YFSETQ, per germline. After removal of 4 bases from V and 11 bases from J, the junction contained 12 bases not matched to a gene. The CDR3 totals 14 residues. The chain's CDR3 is CASSPGTAGGAQHF. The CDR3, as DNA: TGCGCCAGCAGCCCCGGGACAGCCGGCGGGGCCCAGCATTTT.

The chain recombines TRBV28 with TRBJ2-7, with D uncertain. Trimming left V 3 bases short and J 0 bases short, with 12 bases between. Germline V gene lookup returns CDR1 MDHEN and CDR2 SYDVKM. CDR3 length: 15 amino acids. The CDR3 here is CASSFRAVGSYEQYV. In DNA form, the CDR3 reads TGTGCCAGCAGTTTTCGGGCAGTAGGCTCCTACGAGCAGTACGTC.

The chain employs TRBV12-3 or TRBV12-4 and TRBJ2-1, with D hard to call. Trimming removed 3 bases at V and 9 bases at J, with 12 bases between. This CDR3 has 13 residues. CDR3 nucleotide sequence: TGTGCCAGCAGTTTCCCGTCCTCCCCTGAGCAGTTCTTC. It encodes CASSFPSSPEQFF.

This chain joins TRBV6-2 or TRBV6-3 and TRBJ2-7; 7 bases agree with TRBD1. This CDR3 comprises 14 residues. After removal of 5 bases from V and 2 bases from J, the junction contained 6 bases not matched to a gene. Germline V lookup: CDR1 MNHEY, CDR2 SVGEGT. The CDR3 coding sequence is TGTGCCAGCAGTAAGACAGGGTACACCTACGAGCAGTACTTC. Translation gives CASSKTGYTYEQYF.

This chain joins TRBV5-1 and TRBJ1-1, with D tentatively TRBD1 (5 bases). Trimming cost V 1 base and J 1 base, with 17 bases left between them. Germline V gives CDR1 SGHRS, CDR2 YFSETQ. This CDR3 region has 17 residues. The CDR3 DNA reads TGCGCCAGCAGCTTGAGGAAGAATCCCGGGGGGAACACTGAAGCTTTCTTT. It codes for CASSLRKNPGGNTEAFF.

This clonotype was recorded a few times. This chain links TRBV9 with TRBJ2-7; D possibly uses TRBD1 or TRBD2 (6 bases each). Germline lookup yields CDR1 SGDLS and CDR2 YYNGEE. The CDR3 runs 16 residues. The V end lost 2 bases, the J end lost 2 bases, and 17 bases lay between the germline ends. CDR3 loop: CASSVHPGRGAYEQYF. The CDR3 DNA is TGTGCCAGCAGCGTCCACCCAGGAAGGGGGGCCTACGAGCAGTACTTC.

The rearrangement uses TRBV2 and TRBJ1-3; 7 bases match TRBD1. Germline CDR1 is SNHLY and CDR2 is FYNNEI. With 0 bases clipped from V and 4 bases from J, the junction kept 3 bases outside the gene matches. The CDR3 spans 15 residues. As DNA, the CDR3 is TGTGCCAGCAGTGAAGCCCGGGACAGAGGAAACACCATATATTTT. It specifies CASSEARDRGNTIYF.

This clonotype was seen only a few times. Written as DNA, the CDR3 is TGCAGCGTTGGCTTACCAGGGGGCCCAACAGATACGCAGTATTTT. The encoded protein is CSVGLPGGPTDTQYF. The chain links TRBV29-1 to TRBJ2-3; 8 positions agree with TRBD1. Losses at the gene ends were 4 bases for V and 3 bases for J; bases not matched to a gene: 9. CDR1 SQVTM and CDR2 ANQGSEA come from the germline V gene. There are 15 residues in the CDR3.

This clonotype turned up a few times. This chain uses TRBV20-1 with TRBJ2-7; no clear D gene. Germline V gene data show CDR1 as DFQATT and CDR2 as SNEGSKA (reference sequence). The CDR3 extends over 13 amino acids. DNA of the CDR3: TGCAGCGCTAGAGTCGGTGGTAGCTACGAGCAGTACGTC. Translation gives CSARVGGSYEQYV.

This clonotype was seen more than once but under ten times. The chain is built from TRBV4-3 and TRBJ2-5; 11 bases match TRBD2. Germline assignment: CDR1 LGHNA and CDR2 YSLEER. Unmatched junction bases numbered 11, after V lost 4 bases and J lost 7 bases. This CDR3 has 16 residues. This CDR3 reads CASSPSLAGAPGTQYF. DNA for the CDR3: TGCGCCAGCAGCCCCTCACTAGCGGGGGCTCCGGGGACCCAGTACTTC.

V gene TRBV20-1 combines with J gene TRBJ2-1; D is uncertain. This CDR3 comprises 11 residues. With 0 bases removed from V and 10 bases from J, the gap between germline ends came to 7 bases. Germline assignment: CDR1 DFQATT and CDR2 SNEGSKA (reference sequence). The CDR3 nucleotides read TGCAGTGCTAGAGAGGACGGCGAGCAGTTCTTC. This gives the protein CSAREDGEQFF.

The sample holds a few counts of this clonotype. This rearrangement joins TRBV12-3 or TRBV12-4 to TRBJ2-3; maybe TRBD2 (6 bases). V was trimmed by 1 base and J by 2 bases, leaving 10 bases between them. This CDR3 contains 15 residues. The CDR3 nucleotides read TGTGCCAGCAGTTTAGAGCGGGTACCCACAGATACGCAGTATTTT. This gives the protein CASSLERVPTDTQYF.

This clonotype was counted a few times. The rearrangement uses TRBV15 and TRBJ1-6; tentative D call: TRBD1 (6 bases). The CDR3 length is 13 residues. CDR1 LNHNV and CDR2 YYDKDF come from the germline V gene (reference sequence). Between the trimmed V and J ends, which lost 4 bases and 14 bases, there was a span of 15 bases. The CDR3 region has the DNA TGTGCCACCAGCACCCTGGGGGGCTTCACCCTCCACTTT. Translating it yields CATSTLGGFTLHF.

CDR3 in amino acids: CASSSGHDTEAFF. Here the CDR3 DNA reads TGCGCCAGCAGCTCTGGACATGACACTGAAGCTTTCTTT. The chain is built from TRBV5-1 and TRBJ1-1; TRBD1 is a possible D gene (5 bases). This CDR3 has 13 residues. Trimming removed 3 bases at V and 3 bases at J, with 9 bases between. Per germline, CDR1 SGHRS and CDR2 YFSETQ. Using reference TRBV5-1 and TRBJ1-1 for the parts outside the CDR3, the full variable domain is KAGVTQTPRYLIKTRGQQVTLSCSPISGHRSVSWYQQTPGQGLQFLFEYFSETQRNKGNFPGRFSGRQFSNSRSEMNVSTLELGDSALYLCASSSGHDTEAFFGQGTRLTVV.

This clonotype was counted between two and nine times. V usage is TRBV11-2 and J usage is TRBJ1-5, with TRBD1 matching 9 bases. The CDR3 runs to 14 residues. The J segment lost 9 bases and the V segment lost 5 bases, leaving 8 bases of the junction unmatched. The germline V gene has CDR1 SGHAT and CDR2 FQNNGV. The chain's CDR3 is CASSAGQGNGPQHF. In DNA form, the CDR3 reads TGTGCCAGCAGCGCGGGACAGGGAAATGGGCCCCAGCATTTT. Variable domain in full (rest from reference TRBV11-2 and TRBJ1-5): EAGVAQSPRYKIIEKRQSVAFWCNPISGHATLYWYQQILGQGPKLLIQFQNNGVVDDSQLPKDRFSAERLKGVDSTLKIQPAKLEDSAVYLCASSAGQGNGPQHFGDGTRLSIL.

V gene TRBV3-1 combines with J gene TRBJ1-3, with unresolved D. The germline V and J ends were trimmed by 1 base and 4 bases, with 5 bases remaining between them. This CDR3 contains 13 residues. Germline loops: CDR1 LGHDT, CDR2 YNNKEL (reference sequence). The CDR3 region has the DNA TGTGCCAGCAGCCAAGTTTTAGGAAACACCATATATTTT. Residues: CASSQVLGNTIYF.

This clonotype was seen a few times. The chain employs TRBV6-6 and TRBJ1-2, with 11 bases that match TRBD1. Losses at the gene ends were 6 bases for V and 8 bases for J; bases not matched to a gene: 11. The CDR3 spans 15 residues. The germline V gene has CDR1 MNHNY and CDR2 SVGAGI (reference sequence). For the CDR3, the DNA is TGTGCCAGCAGGGGCAGAGGACAGGGGGCGAAAGGCTACACCTTC. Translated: CASRGRGQGAKGYTF.

The CDR3 reads CASSLEGRQETQYF. For the CDR3, the DNA is TGCGCCAGCAGCTTGGAGGGTAGGCAAGAGACCCAGTACTTC. This sequence joins TRBV5-1 and TRBJ2-5; no firm D call. Looked up from germline, CDR1 is SGHRS and CDR2 is YFSETQ. CDR3 length: 14 amino acids. V lost 0 bases, J lost 2 bases, and 8 bases lay in between. Full variable domain (outside the CDR3, taken from reference TRBV5-1 and TRBJ2-5): KAGVTQTPRYLIKTRGQQVTLSCSPISGHRSVSWYQQTPGQGLQFLFEYFSETQRNKGNFPGRFSGRQFSNSRSEMNVSTLELGDSALYLCASSLEGRQETQYFGPGTRLLVL.